This TCR beta chain was captured by sequencing in a study of human T cells and chemical hapten exposure. The time point was: pre-sensitization, week 0. Treatment of the sample: therapeutic diphenylcyclopropenone sensitization with weekly scalp DPC. In the original workflow: TCRs per sample had a median of around 98,000 and ranged from roughly 23,224 to 700,000. A single record per CDR3 protein comes from TCRdb applying MiXCR to the RACE reads. Clone size and V and J calls follow TCRdb, not the original study. The sample has tens of thousands of distinct CDR3 sequences, under 15% seen once. The CDR3 contains 15 residues. V was shortened by 5 bases and J by 7 bases, with 22 bases between the two germline ends. Germline V gives CDR1 SGHDT, CDR2 YYEEEE. In this sample, this clonotype turned up many times.

The V and J genes are TRBV5-6 and TRBJ2-7; D may be TRBD1 (5 bases). The TCR originated in a woman younger than 45 with alopecia areata. Some clones in this sample may be carry-over from other donors' samples. The sequenced sample was whole blood, obtained in connection with sensitization to the hapten diphenylcyclopropenone (DPC). The DNA of the CDR3 is TGTGCCAGCAGTTTGAGGTATCAGGGCCTCATGGAGCAGTACTTC. Protein product: CASSLRYQGLMEQYF.